This T cell receptor beta chain was recovered during a study of T cell changes during pregnancy in multiple sclerosis. Germline values: CDR1 SGHVS, CDR2 FQNEAQ. The CDR3 has 14 amino acids. V lost 3 bases, J lost 7 bases, and 13 bases lay in between. Clones were read by immunoSEQ multiplex PCR, and TCRdb kept only the in-frame ones, dropping some. Among 65,000 to 95,000 clones listed, roughly 94% were seen once. The sequence derives from a female donor in good health, enrolled as a control in a pregnancy study. The J gene is TRBJ1-5, the V gene TRBV7-8, with D possibly TRBD1 on 5 matching bases. This specimen was peripheral blood, taken in the second trimester of pregnancy. CDR3 sequence reads: CASSFGGFGQPQHF. The CDR3 DNA reads as TGTGCCAGCAGCTTCGGGGGGTTTGGACAGCCCCAGCATTTT.